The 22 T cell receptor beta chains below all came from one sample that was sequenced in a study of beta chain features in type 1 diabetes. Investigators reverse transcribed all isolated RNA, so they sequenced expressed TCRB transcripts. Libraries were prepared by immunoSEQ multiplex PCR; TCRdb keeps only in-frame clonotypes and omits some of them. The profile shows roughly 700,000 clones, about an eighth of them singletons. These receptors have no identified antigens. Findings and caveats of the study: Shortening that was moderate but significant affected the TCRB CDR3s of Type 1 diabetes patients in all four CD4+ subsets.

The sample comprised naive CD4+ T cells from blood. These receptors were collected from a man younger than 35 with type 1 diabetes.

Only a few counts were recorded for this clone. The CDR3 protein is CAWSVDSGPGELFF. CDR3 nucleotides: TGTGCCTGGAGTGTTGACAGCGGTCCCGGGGAGCTGTTTTTT. The chain recombines TRBV30 with TRBJ2-2; D possibly uses TRBD1 or TRBD2 (5 bases each). Germline V gene sequence: CDR1 GTSNPN, CDR2 SVGIG (reference sequence). V shed 0 bases and J shed 6 bases, with 11 bases lying between them. There are 14 residues in the CDR3.

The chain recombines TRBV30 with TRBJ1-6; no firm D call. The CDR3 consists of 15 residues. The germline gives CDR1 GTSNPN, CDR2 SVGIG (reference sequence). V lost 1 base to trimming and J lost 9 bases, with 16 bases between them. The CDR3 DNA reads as TGTGCCTGGAGTGGAAGTTTGATTGTGGGTTCACCCCTCCACTTT. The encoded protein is CAWSGSLIVGSPLHF.

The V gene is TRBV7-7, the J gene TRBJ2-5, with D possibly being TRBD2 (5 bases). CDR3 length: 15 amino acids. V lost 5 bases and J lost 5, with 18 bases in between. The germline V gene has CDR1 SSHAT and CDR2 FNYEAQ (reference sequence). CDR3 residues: CASSPLALLGETQYF. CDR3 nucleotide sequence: TGTGCCAGCAGCCCCCTAGCCCTCCTGGGGGAGACCCAGTACTTC.

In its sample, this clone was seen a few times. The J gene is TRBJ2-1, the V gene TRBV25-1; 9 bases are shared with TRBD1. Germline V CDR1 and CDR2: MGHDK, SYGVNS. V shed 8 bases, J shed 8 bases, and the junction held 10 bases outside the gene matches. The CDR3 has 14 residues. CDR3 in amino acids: CASAGTGWIHEQFF. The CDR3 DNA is TGTGCCAGCGCCGGGACAGGGTGGATCCATGAGCAGTTCTTC.

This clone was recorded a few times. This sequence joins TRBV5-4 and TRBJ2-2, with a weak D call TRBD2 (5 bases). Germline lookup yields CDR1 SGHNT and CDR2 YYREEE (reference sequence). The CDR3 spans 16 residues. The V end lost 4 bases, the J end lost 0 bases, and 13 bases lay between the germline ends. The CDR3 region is CASSRGPLTNTGELFF. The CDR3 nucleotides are TGTGCCAGCAGCCGGGGTCCATTAACGAACACCGGGGAGCTGTTTTTT.

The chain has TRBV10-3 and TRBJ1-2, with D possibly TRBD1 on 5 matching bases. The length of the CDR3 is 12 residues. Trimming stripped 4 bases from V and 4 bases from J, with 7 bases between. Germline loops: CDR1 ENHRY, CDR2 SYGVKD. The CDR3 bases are TGTGCCATCAGTGTTGACAGCTATGGCTACACCTTC. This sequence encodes CAISVDSYGYTF.

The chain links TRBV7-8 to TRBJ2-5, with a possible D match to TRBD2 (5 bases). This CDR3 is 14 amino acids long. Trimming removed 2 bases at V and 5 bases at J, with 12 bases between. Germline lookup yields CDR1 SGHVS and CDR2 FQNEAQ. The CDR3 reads CASSLRPAVETQYF. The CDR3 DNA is TGTGCCAGCAGCTTAAGGCCAGCGGTGGAGACCCAGTACTTC.

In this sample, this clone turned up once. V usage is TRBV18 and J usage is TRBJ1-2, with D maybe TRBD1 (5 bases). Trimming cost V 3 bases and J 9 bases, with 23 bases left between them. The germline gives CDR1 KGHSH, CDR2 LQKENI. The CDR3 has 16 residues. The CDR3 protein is CASSPTWGEWSLRYTF. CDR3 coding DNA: TGTGCCAGCTCACCGACCTGGGGGGAATGGAGCTTGCGCTACACCTTC.

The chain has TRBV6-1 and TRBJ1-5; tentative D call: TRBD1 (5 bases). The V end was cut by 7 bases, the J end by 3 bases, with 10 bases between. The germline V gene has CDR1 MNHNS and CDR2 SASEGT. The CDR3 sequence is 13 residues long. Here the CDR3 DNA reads TGTGCCAGCATGAGAGGGGTCAATCAGCCCCAGCATTTT. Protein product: CASMRGVNQPQHF.

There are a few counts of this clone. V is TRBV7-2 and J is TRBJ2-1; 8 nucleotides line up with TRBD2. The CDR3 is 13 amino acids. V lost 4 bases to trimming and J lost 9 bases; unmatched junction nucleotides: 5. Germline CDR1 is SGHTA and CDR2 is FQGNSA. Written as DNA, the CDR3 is TGTGCCAGCAGCTATACTAGCGGCCCTGAGCAGTTCTTC. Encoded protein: CASSYTSGPEQFF.

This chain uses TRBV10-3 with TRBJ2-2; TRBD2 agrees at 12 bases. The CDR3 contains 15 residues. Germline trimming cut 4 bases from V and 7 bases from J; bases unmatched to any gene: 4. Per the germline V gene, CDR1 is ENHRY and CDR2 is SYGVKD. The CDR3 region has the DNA TGTGCCATCAGTGGACTAGCGGGGGAAGTCGGGGAGCTGTTTTTT. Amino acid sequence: CAISGLAGEVGELFF.

CDR3 in amino acids: CASSRPRTGNTEAFF. The CDR3, as DNA: TGTGCCAGCAGCCGACCCCGGACAGGGAACACTGAAGCTTTCTTT. The chain joins TRBV7-9 to TRBJ1-1; 7 bases fit TRBD1. The CDR3 runs to 15 residues. The V and J ends lost 5 bases and 1 base, in that order; junction bases with no gene match: 7. Germline CDR1 reads SEHNR; CDR2 reads FQNEAQ (reference sequence).

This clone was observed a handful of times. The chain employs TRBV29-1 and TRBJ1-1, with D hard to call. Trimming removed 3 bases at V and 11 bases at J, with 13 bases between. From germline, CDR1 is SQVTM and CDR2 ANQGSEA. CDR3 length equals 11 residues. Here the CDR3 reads CSVDVGPVAFF. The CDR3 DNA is TGCAGCGTTGACGTTGGGCCGGTGGCTTTCTTT. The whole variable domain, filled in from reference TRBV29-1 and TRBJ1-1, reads SAVISQKPSRDICQRGTSLTIQCQVDSQVTMMFWYRQQPGQSLTLIATANQGSEATYESGFVIDKFPISRPNLTFSTLTVSNMSPEDSSIYLCSVDVGPVAFFGQGTRLTVV.

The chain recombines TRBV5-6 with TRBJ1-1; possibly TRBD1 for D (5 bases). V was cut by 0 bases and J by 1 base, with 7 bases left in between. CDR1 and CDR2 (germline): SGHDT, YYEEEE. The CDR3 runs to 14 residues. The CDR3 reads CASSLGQQNTEAFF. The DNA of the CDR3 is TGTGCCAGCAGCTTGGGACAGCAGAACACTGAAGCTTTCTTT.

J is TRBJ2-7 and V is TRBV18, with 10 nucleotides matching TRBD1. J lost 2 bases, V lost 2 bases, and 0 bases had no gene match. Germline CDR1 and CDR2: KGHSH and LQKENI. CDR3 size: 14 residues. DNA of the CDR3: TGTGCCAGCTCACCAGGGACAGGGGCCTACGAGCAGTACTTC. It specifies CASSPGTGAYEQYF.

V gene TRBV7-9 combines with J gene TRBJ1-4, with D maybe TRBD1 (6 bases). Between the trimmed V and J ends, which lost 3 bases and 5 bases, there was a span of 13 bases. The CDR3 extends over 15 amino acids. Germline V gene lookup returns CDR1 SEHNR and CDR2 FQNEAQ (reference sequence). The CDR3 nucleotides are TGTGCCAGCAGCTTCGAGGGGGGGACGAATGAAAAACTGTTTTTT. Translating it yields CASSFEGGTNEKLFF. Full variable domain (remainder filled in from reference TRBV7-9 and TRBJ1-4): DTGVSQNPRHKITKRGQNVTFRCDPISEHNRLYWYRQTLGQGPEFLTYFQNEAQLEKSRLLSDRFSAERPKGSFSTLEIQRTEQGDSAMYLCASSFEGGTNEKLFFGSGTQLSVL.

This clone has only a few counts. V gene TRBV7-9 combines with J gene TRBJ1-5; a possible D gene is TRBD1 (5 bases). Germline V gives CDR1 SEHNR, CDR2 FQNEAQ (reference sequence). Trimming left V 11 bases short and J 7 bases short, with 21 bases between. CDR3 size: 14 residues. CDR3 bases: TGTGCCGTCGACCGGGCAGGGTTTTTCCAGCCCCAGCATTTT. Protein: CAVDRAGFFQPQHF.

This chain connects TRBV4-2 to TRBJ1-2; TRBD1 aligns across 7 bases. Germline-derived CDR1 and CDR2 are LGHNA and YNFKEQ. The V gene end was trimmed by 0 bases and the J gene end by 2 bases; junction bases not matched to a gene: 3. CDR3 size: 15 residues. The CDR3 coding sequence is TGTGCCAGCAGCCAAGATATGGGACAGAACTATGGCTACACCTTC. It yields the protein CASSQDMGQNYGYTF.

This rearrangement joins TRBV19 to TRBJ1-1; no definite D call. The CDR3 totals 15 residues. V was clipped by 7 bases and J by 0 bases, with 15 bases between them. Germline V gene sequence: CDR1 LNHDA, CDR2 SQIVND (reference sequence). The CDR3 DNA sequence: TGTGCCAGTAAGGCGGAAAGGAACCTGAACACTGAAGCTTTCTTT. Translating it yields CASKAERNLNTEAFF. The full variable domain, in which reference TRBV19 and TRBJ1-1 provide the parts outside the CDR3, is DGGITQSPKYLFRKEGQNVTLSCEQNLNHDAMYWYRQDPGQGLRLIYYSQIVNDFQKGDIAEGYSVSREKKESFPLTVTSAQKNPTAFYLCASKAERNLNTEAFFGQGTRLTVV.

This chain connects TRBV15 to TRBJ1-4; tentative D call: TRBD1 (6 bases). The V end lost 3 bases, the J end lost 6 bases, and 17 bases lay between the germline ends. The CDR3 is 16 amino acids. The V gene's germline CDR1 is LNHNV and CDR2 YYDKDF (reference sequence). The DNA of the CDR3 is TGTGCCACCAGCAGGAAATTACAGGGCATCGATGAAAAACTGTTTTTT. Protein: CATSRKLQGIDEKLFF.

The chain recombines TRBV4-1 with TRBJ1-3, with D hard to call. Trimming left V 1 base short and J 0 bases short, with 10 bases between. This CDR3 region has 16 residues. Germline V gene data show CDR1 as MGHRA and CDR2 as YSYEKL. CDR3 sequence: CASSQVPSISGNTIYF. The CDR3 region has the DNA TGCGCCAGCAGCCAAGTGCCGTCGATCTCTGGAAACACCATATATTTT.

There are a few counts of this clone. As DNA, the CDR3 is TGTGCCAGCTCCCAGACTAGCGGCCGGGAGACCCAGTACTTC. Amino acid sequence: CASSQTSGRETQYF. V usage is TRBV18 and J usage is TRBJ2-5; 9 bases are a match to TRBD2. Germline V gene sequence: CDR1 KGHSH, CDR2 LQKENI. CDR3 length: 14 amino acids. J lost 5 bases, V lost 6 bases, and 7 bases had no gene match.